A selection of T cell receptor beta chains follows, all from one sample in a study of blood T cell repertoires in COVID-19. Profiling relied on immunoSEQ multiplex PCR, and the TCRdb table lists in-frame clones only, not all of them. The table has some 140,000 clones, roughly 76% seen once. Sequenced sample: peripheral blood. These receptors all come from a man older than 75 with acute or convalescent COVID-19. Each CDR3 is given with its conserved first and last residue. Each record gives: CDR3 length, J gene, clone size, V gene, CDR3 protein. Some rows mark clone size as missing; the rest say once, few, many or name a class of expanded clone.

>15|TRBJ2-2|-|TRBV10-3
CAISDGQGYTGELFF
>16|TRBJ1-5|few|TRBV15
CATSRDAGVSNQPQHF
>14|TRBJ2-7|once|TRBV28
CASISGTSSYEQYF
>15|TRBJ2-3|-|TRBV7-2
CASSTGQGYWNTQYF
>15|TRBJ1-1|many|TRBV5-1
CASSTDTGGHTEAFF
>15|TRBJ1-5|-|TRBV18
CASSPSLNSNQPQHF
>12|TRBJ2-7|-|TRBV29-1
CSVYLQSYEQYF
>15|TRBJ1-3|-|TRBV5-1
CASSLGTASGNTIYF
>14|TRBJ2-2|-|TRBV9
CASSPQTGFRELFF
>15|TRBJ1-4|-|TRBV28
CASHTDQGAGEKLFF
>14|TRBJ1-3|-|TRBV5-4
CASSATGAGNTIYF
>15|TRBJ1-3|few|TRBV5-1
CASSIDRTRGNTIYF
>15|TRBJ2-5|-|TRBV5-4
CASRLAGGNKKTQYF
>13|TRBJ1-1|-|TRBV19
CASSPQGNTEAFF
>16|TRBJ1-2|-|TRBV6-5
CASSYVGTGKIYGYTF
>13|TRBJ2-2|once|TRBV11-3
CASSPGVAGELFF
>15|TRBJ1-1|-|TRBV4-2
CASSQGDRANTEAFF
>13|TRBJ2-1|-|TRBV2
CASLKEDRVEQFF
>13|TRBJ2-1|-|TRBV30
CAWSVGVGNEQFF
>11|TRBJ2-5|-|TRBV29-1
CSATGVETQYF
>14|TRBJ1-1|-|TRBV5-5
CASSHPGQNTEAFF
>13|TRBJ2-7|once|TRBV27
CASSSAGEAEQYF
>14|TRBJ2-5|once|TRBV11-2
CASSFTQGQETQYF
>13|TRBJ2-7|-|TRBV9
CASMDQGFDEQYF
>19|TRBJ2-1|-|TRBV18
CASSPEWDRERFPYNEQFF
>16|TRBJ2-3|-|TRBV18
CASSPRQQGSTDTQYF
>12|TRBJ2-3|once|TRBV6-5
CASGERGGTQYF
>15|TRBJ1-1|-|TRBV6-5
CATLPLYSGRTEAFF
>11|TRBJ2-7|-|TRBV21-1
CASSDYSEQYF
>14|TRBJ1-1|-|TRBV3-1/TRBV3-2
CASSPSDRFPEAFF
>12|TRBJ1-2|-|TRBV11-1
CASSLEGFGYTF
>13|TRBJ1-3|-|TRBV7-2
CASSTRAGNTIYF
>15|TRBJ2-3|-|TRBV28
CATRGGGAQGDTQYF
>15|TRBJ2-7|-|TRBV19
CASSSPGQGGYEQYF
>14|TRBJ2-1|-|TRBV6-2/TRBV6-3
CASSRAGLAGAAFF
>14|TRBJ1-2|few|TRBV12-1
CASSFPESHYGYTF
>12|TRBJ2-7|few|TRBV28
CASSAGLTEQYF
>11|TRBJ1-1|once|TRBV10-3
CATRQGTEAFF
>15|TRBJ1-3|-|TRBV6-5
CASSPQGASGNTIYF
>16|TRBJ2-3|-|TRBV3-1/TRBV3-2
CASSQRPTRRSHTQYF
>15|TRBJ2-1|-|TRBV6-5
CASSRRQGGINEQFF
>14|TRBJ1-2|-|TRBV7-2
CASSLQGANYGYTF
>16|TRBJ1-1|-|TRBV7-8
CASSIYRGRMNTEAFF
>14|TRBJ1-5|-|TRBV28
CASSSRQVNQPQHF
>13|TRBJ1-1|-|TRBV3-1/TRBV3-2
CASSQDRGLEAFF
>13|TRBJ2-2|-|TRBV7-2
CASSLVGSGELFF
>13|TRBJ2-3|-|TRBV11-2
CASSPLSGSAQYF
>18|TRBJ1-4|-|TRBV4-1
CASSQDGRAKERNEKLFF
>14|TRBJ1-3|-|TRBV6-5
CASSYSEVGNTIYF
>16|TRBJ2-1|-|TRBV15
CATSRGDSGTYNEQFF
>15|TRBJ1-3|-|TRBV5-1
CASSYTGGAGNTIYF
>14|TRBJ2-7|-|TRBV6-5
CASSKTGGNYEQYF
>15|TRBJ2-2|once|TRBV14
CASSPRTRNTGELFF